A selection of T cell receptor beta chains follows, all from one sample in a study of T cell responses to AZD1222 COVID-19 vaccine. Produced via immunoSEQ multiplex PCR; TCRdb's table is partial and in-frame only. The sample consists of around 92,000 clones, approximately 90% of them appearing once. The starting material was peripheral blood, obtained on day 0 of AZD1222 vaccination. All receptors come from an adult in good health. Both conserved end residues are part of each CDR3.

length,V,CDR3
12,TRBV4-1,CASSQVSREQFF
15,TRBV7-2,CASSPLQGANSPLHF
11,TRBV30,CALLATGELFF
13,TRBV19,CASSLPGNTEAFF
16,TRBV5-1,CASSEGTSGGQETQYF
14,TRBV7-3,CASTPGGVNTEAFF
15,TRBV7-9,CASSESGVKNTEAFF
16,TRBV7-3,CASSPRVASNTGELFF
20,TRBV19,CASSPRMGTGGMISNQPQHF
13,TRBV6-5,CATQAAENTEAFF
16,TRBV6-5,CASSYGSTGWEYGYTF
12,TRBV12-3/TRBV12-4,CASRVGGSEQYF
14,TRBV7-2,CASSIQSLVYEQYF
16,TRBV18,CASSPRRPGESGELFF
14,TRBV5-1,CASSLDRSTVEAFF
17,TRBV23-1,CASSQSSRTNSNQPQHF
15,TRBV2,CASSTSGQGVGEQYF
14,TRBV6-5,CASSWDRKNYEQYF
14,TRBV10-3,CAISEGGTGETQYF
15,TRBV5-1,CASISGTANTGELFF
13,TRBV18,CASSQGRFYGYTF
13,TRBV27,CASSLRGNYEQYF
14,TRBV3-1/TRBV3-2,CASRPLSSGNTIYF
13,TRBV19,CASSQQLNTEAFF
14,TRBV5-6,CASSPLSSDNEQFF
16,TRBV4-2,CASSQVRRYSGNTIYF
15,TRBV6-6,CASSYLGRGDTEAFF
16,TRBV25-1,CASTTEWTAGANVLTF
13,TRBV2,CASSPRGSYEQYF
15,TRBV11-2,CASSLGTGGQETQYF
15,TRBV27,CASSPGTGPTTEAFF
14,TRBV21-1,CASSKREGALEQYF
17,TRBV5-6,CASSSTSVVPFHEKLFF
16,TRBV28,CASSHRLAERTDTQYF
13,TRBV27,CASRDRVNTEAFF
14,TRBV2,CASSQDSAGNTIYF